This TCR beta chain was obtained from a study of cytomegalovirus exposure and HLA in healthy donors. As for the study in general: An early data release held about 85 million unique TCRs from HLA-typed donors. Findings of the study overall: Later analysis placed DRB1 highest and HLA-C lowest in TCR association rates, which differed by HLA locus.

With respect to this clone: The antigen remains undetermined.

PCR amplification relied on 60 Vbeta primers (plus 13 Jbeta primers). Produced via immunoSEQ multiplex PCR; TCRdb's table is partial and in-frame only. The specimen's table records some 130,000 clones. This TCR was sampled from a woman aged 40 to 50 in good health and CMV-seronegative. The material sequenced was PBMCs.

CDR3 protein: CASSSTRGTGELFF. CDR3 in DNA: TGCGCCAGCAGCTCTACCAGGGGCACCGGGGAGCTGTTTTTT. This chain joins TRBV5-1 and TRBJ2-2; tentatively, D is TRBD1 (6 bases). Trimming left V 3 bases short and J 4 bases short, with 10 bases between. This CDR3 is 14 amino acids long. Germline V gives CDR1 SGHRS, CDR2 YFSETQ.